What follows is one T cell receptor beta chain and its context. Per sorted-subset replicate PCR, input was 200 to 250 ng DNA, representing tens of thousands of T cell genomes. The method was immunoSEQ multiplex PCR; TCRdb's version includes in-frame clones alone and lacks a portion of them. Of about 820,000 clones listed, about 91% are singletons. This entry belongs to a study of shared clonotypes between healthy human individuals. The trim removed 4 bases at V and 7 bases at J, leaving 13 bases unmatched. The length of the CDR3 is 17 residues. Germline CDR1 and CDR2: SGDLS and YYNGEE. In the naive CD8 group, cells lacked CD45RO and were positively selected for CCR7, so terminally differentiated effector memory CD45RA+ cells were left out. All donors qualified as healthy HIV-negative adults and had experienced no recent acute infections or vaccinations.

The source material was naive CD8+ T cells sorted from blood. The TCR was taken from a man aged 25 to 45 in good health. The V and J genes are TRBV9 and TRBJ2-2; 10 positions match TRBD2. This chain's CDR3 is CASSTDASGRAGGELFF. The CDR3, as DNA: TGTGCCAGCAGCACGGATGCAAGCGGGAGGGCCGGCGGGGAGCTGTTTTTT.